Sequencing of this TCR beta chain was carried out in a study of T cell responses to AZD1222 COVID-19 vaccine (dated by TCRdb to about 2021). Describing the broader study: TCR sequencing was performed for about 250 trial participants, of whom roughly 200 were given two doses of AZD1222 and around 25 were given two doses of MenACWY control vaccine. Trial participants were enrolled into age subgroups of 18-55, 56-69 and 70-plus years, which contained around 150, 29 and 61 TCR-sequenced participants, respectively.

As for this clone: Its antigen remains undetermined. The input lacks base qualities; no much larger clone sits a single base away.

Based on the germline V gene, the CDR1 and CDR2 sequences are SNHLY and FYNNEI. Including the terminal cysteine and phenylalanine, the CDR3 comprises 15 residues. Here the CDR3 DNA is all that survives: 45 bases in frame from base 1. V is pruned by 6 bases and J by 4 bases, leaving 6 bases of the junction without a gene match. General study outcomes and caveats: Spike-specific TCR breadth and depth rose significantly after two AZD1222 doses compared with day 0 and with MenACWY recipients. Because no samples from the day 14 peak response were available, repertoires could be characterized only after the peak T cell response. The 56-69-year group was small, and its depth increase did not reach significance, likely because of low power. Reportedly, close to half of the unique spike-specific TCRs recognized epitopes lying outside the regions that are mutated in the B.1.351 and B.1.1.7 variants. Conclusions about previously exposed vaccinees are limited because only a handful of AZD1222 recipients were SARS-CoV-2 seropositive at baseline. Participants were mostly white British and included more females than males, and it was suggested by the authors that clonal diversity may have been underestimated. The vaccine-associated CD4 TCRs covered the entire spike protein, and the dominant responses fell in regions 160-218 and 743-854.

The CDR3 regions of human TCRbeta chains were subjected to immunosequencing. Concerning the study's data processing: TCRs in the repertoires were matched against a reference library of SARS-CoV-2-specific TCRs that had been generated with the MIRA antigen-specificity platform. Breadth was defined as the fraction of unique TCRs that were SARS-CoV-2-associated. Depth was defined as the fraction of total T cells that were SARS-CoV-2-associated. Using the MIRA data, each spike-specific TCR was mapped to the spike region that the TCR reacts to and placed in a CD4 or CD8 class. Log10-transformed breadth and depth values were compared by one-way ANOVA with Sidak's multiple comparisons tests. TCRdb carries this immuneACCESS record with in-frame sequences only. Its versions omit some clonotypes, under half of them owing to an unresolved V gene in the studies checked, with the rest unexplained. V and J calls and clone size are copied from that table; D and trimming were computed from the DNA. The sample records about 93,000 clones, under 90% of which are singletons. The leading ten clones occupy roughly 2.8% of the sample.

According to the study, the label for this sample's time point signals: baseline before first vaccination. The treatment or condition label, read with the paper, signifies: meningococcal conjugate vaccine given as trial control. Vaccinee samples were obtained from the UK trials COV001 and COV002, which included a single-blind randomized controlled phase 2/3 trial of AZD1222 (ChAdOx1 nCoV-19) in healthy adults. Trial participant PBMC samples were collected at day 0 and day 28 after the second dose for TCRbeta chain sequencing. The V gene is TRBV2 and the J gene is TRBJ1-3; TRBD1 aligns with 10 central bases. The source is an adult in good health. The sample was peripheral blood, taken on day 0 of MenACWY control vaccination. The nucleotide sequence is given as TGTGCCAGCAGCCGACAGGGGGCAGGAGGAAACACCATATATTTT. Its protein product is CASSRQGAGGNTIYF.